This T cell receptor beta chain originates from a study of CD8 T cells in Susac syndrome. Trimming cost V 1 base and J 1 base, with 5 bases left between them. The CDR3 spans 12 residues. Germline assignment: CDR1 DFQATT and CDR2 SNEGSKA (reference sequence). Roughly 0.45 to 1 ug RNA was reverse transcribed with random hexamers. TCRdb re-analysed the immunoSEQ multiplex PCR reads in MiXCR, keeping a single row per CDR3 protein. Of about 150,000 distinct CDR3 sequences in the sample, roughly 95% are singletons; the top ten hold over 0.12%. Sequencing targeted TCR beta in blood CD8+ and CD4+ T cells. The sequencing sample was made of CD8+ T cells from PBMCs. This receptor was obtained from a human donor with multiple sclerosis. V and J are TRBV20-1 and TRBJ2-7; D uncertain. As DNA, the CDR3 is TGCAGTGCTAGAGCTCGATCCTACGAGCAGTACTTC. This encodes CSARARSYEQYF.